A single sample gave rise to the 2 T cell receptor beta chains below, sequenced in a study of identical twins (dated by TCRdb to 2016 to 2017). To prepare the library, 5' RACE was applied. The instrument given in TCRdb is Illumina HiSeq 2000. Using fastp trimming at Q25 and MiXCR clonotype assembly, TCRdb reanalyzed the public sequencing data and kept in-frame beta chains. Rows matching on CDR3 protein sequence are summarized as one entry with the most common DNA and genes. The sample records a few hundred thousand distinct CDR3 sequences, 8.5% to 10% of which are singletons. The top ten clones comprise approximately 9.3% of the sample. Sequenced: naive T cells sorted from blood. Reading the label with the study, this specimen's cell subset or site is: cells isolated with a human naive T-cell isolation kit. The receptors derive from a woman in her forties or fifties in good health.

In this sample, this clonotype turned up many times. DNA for the CDR3: TGTGCCAGCAGTTCGGCTAGCGGGAGGGCAGGGGAGCAGTTCTTC. Protein: CASSSASGRAGEQFF. The chain links TRBV12-3 or TRBV12-4 to TRBJ2-1; 12 nucleotides match TRBD2. This CDR3 contains 15 residues. The J segment lost 10 bases and the V segment lost 4 bases, leaving 8 bases of the junction unmatched.

This clonotype was counted at least ten times. V and J are TRBV6-5 and TRBJ2-2, with D maybe TRBD1 (6 bases). CDR1 is MNHEY, CDR2 SVGAGI, per germline. This CDR3 spans 13 amino acids. V was cut by 4 bases and J by 5 bases, with 8 bases left in between. CDR3 residues: CASSWQGTGELFF. The CDR3 DNA reads TGTGCCAGCAGTTGGCAGGGGACCGGGGAGCTGTTTTTT.